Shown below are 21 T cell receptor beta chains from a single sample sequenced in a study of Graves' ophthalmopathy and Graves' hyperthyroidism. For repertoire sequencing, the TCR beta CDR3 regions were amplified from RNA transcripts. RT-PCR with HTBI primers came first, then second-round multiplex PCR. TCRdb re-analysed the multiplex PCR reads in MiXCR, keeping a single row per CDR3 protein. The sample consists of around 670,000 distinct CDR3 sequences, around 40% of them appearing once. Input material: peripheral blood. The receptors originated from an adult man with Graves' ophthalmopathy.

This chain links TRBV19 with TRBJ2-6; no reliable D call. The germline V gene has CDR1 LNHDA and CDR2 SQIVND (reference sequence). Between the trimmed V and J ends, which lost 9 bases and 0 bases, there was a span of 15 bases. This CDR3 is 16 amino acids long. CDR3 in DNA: TGTGCCAGCAGCCAAGGCAGCCGCTCTGGGGCCAACGTCCTGACTTTC. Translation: CASSQGSRSGANVLTF.

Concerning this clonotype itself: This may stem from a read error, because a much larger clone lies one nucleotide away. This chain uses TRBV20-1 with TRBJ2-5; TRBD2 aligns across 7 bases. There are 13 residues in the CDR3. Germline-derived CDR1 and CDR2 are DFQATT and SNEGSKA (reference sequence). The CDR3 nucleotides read TGCAGTGCTAGAGAGAGCGGGACGGAGACCCAGGACTTC. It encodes CSARESGTETQDF.

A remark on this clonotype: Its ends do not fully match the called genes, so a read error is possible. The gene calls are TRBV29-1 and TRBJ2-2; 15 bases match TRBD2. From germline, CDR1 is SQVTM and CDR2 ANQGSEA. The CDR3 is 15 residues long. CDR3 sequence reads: CARTSGGESTGELFF. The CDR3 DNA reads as TGTGCCCGGACTAGCGGGGGGGAGAGTACCGGGGAGCTGTTTTTT.

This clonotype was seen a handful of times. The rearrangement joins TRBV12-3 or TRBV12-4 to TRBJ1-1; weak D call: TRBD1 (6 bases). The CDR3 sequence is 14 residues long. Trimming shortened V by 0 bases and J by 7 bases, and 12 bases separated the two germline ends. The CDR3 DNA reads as TGTGCCAGCAGTTTAGCCAGGGGCCCTTTTGAAGCTTTCTTT. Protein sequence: CASSLARGPFEAFF.

CDR3 coding DNA: TGTGCCAGCAGCTTAGAAGGGGTTAGCGGGGAGCTGTTTTTT. Its protein product is CASSLEGVSGELFF. This chain connects TRBV7-2 to TRBJ2-2, with D perhaps TRBD1 (5 bases). Trimming took 1 base from V and 7 from J, leaving 10 bases between them. CDR3 length: 14 residues. CDR1 SGHTA and CDR2 FQGNSA come from the germline V gene.

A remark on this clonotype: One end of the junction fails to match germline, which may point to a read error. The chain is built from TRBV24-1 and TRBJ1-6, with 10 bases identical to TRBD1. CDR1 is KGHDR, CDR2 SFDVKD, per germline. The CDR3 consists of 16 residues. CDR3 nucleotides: TGTGCCAGCAGTTACAACATCGGGACAGGGGATTCACCCCTCCACTTT. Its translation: CASSYNIGTGDSPLHF.

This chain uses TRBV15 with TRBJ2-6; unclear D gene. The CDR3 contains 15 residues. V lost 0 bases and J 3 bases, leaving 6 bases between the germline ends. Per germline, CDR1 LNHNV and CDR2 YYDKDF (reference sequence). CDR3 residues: CATSREADGANVLTF. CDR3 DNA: TGTGCCACCAGCAGAGAGGCTGATGGGGCCAACGTCCTGACTTTC.

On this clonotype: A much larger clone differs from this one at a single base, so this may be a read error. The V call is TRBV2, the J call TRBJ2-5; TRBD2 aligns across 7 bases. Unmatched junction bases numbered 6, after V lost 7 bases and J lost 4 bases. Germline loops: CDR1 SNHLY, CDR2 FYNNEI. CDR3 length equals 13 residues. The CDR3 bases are TGTGCCAGCACCGGGGGGACGGGAGAGACCCAGTACTTC. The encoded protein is CASTGGTGETQYF.

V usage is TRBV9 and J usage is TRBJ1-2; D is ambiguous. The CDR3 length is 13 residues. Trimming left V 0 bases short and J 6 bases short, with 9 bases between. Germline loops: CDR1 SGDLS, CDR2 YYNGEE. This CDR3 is CASSVDAGHGYTF. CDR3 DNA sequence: TGTGCCAGCAGCGTAGATGCAGGACATGGCTACACCTTC.

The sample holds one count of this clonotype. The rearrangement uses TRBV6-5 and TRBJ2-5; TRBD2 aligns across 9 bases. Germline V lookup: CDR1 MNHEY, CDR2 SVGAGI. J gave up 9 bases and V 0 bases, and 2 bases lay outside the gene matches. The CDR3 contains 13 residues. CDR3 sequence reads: CASSYSKREAQYF. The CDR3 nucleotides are TGTGCCAGCAGTTACTCTAAGCGGGAGGCCCAGTACTTC.

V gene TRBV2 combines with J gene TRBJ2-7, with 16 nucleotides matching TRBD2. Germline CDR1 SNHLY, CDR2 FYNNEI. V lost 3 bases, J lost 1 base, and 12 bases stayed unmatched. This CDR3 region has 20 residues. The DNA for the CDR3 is TGTGCCAGCAGTGATCTGTTCGGGACTAGCGGGGGGGATAAATCCTACGAGCAGTACTTC. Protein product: CASSDLFGTSGGDKSYEQYF.

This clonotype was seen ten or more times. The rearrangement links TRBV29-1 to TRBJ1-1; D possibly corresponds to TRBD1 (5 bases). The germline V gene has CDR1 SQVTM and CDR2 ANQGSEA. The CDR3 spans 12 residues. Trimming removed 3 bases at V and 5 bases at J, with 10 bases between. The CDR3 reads CSVERRDTEAFF. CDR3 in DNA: TGCAGCGTTGAGCGCAGGGATACTGAAGCTTTCTTT.

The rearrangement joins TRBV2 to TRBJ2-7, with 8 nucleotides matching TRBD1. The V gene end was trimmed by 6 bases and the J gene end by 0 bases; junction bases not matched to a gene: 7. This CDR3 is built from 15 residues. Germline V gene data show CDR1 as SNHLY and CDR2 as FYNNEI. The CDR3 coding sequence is TGTGCCAGCAGCTCCCCGGGACAGGTCTCCTACGAGCAGTACTTC. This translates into CASSSPGQVSYEQYF.

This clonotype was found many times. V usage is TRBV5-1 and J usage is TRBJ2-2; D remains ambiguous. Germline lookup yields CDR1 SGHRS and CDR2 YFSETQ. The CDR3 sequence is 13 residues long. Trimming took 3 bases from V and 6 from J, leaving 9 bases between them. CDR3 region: CASSSDLSGELFF. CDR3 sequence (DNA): TGCGCCAGCAGCTCCGACTTATCCGGGGAGCTGTTTTTT.

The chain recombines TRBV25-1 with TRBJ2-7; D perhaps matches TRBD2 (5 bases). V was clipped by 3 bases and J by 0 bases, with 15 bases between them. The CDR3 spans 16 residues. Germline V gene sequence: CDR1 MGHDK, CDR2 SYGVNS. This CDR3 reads CASSDSAGKSSYEQYF. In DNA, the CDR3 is TGTGCCAGCAGTGATAGTGCCGGGAAAAGCTCCTACGAGCAGTACTTC.

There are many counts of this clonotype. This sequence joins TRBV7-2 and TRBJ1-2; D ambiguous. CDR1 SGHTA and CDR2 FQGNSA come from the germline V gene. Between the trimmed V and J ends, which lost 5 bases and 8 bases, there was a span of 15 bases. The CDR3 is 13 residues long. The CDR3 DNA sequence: TGTGCCAGCAGCCAAGCGCCGGGGAGAGGCTACACCTTC. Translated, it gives CASSQAPGRGYTF.

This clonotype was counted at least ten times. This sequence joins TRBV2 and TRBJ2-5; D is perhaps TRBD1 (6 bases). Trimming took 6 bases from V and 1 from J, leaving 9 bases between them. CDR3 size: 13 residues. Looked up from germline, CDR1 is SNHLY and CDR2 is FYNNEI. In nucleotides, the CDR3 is TGTGCCAGCAGCCGGACAGCCCAAGAGACCCAGTACTTC. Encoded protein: CASSRTAQETQYF.

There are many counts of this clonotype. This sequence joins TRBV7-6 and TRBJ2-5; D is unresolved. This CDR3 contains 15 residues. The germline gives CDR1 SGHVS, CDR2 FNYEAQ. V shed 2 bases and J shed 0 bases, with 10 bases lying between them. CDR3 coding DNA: TGTGCCAGCAGCTTACTCGGACGGAACCAAGAGACCCAGTACTTC. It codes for CASSLLGRNQETQYF.

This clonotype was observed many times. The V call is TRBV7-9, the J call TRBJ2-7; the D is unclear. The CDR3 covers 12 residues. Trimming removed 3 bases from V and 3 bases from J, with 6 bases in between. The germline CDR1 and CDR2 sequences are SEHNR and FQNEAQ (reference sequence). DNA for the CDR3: TGTGCCAGCAGCTTGGTCAGCTACGAGCAGTACTTC. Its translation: CASSLVSYEQYF.

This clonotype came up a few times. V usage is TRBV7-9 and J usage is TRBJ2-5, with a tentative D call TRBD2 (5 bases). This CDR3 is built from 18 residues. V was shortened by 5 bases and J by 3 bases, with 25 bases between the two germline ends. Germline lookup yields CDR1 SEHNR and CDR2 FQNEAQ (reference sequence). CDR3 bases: TGTGCCAGCAGCCGACCCAACGAAGGAGGAATCGGCAAAGAGACCCAGTACTTC. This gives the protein CASSRPNEGGIGKETQYF. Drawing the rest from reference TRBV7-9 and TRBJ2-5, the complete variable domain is DTGVSQNPRHKITKRGQNVTFRCDPISEHNRLYWYRQTLGQGPEFLTYFQNEAQLEKSRLLSDRFSAERPKGSFSTLEIQRTEQGDSAMYLCASSRPNEGGIGKETQYFGPGTRLLVL.

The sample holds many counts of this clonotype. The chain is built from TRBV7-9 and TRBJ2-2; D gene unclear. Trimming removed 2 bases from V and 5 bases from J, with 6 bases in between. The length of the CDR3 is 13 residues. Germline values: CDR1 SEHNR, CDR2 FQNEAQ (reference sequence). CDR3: CASSLQTTGELFF. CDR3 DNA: TGTGCCAGCAGCTTACAGACTACCGGGGAGCTGTTTTTT. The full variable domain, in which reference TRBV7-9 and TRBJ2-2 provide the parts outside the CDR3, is DTGVSQNPRHKITKRGQNVTFRCDPISEHNRLYWYRQTLGQGPEFLTYFQNEAQLEKSRLLSDRFSAERPKGSFSTLEIQRTEQGDSAMYLCASSLQTTGELFFGEGSRLTVL.